Presented here are 25 T cell receptor beta chains from one specimen sequenced in a study of cytomegalovirus exposure and HLA in healthy donors. Both 60 Vbeta primers and 13 Jbeta primers went into the PCR. The table came from immunoSEQ multiplex PCR; TCRdb's copy has only in-frame clones and leaves some out. The top ten hold around 1.3% of the sample, which has under 130,000 clones, about four fifths seen once. Sample: PBMCs. The receptors here all came from a man aged 25 to 40 in good health and CMV-seronegative.

The chain is built from TRBV4-1 and TRBJ1-5; 8 bases map to TRBD1. With 0 bases clipped from V and 7 bases from J, the junction kept 11 bases outside the gene matches. CDR1 is MGHRA, CDR2 YSYEKL, per germline. This CDR3 spans 17 amino acids. CDR3 loop: CASSQDGGQGGFQPQHF. The CDR3 DNA sequence: TGCGCCAGCAGCCAAGATGGCGGACAGGGCGGTTTCCAGCCCCAGCATTTT.

The chain combines TRBV6-4 with TRBJ2-6; D may be TRBD1 (6 bases). Trimming took 5 bases from V and 0 from J, leaving 11 bases between them. This CDR3 region has 16 residues. Germline CDR1 and CDR2: MRHNA and SNTAGT. The CDR3 spells CASSRQASSGANVLTF. In DNA form, the CDR3 reads TGTGCCAGCAGTAGACAGGCCAGCTCTGGGGCCAACGTCCTGACTTTC.

CDR3 region: CASSLEWTGGFYGYTF. CDR3 nucleotide sequence: TGTGCCAGCAGCTTAGAATGGACAGGGGGCTTCTATGGCTACACCTTC. The rearrangement links TRBV7-2 to TRBJ1-2; the match to TRBD1 covers 11 bases. CDR1 SGHTA and CDR2 FQGNSA come from the germline V gene. Unmatched junction bases numbered 5, after V lost 1 base and J lost 4 bases. The CDR3 runs to 16 residues. Variable domain in full (rest from reference TRBV7-2 and TRBJ1-2): GAGVSQSPSNKVTEKGKDVELRCDPISGHTALYWYRQSLGQGLEFLIYFQGNSAPDKSGLPSDRFSAERTGGSVSTLTIQRTQQEDSAVYLCASSLEWTGGFYGYTFGSGTRLTVV.

The rearrangement uses TRBV30 and TRBJ2-7; D perhaps matches TRBD2 (7 bases). Trimming stripped 0 bases from V and 2 bases from J, with 11 bases between. In germline, CDR1 is GTSNPN, CDR2 SVGIG (reference sequence). This CDR3 spans 14 amino acids. The CDR3 protein is CAWSVRGRAYEQYF. Written as DNA, the CDR3 is TGTGCCTGGAGTGTAAGGGGGAGGGCCTACGAGCAGTACTTC.

This clone was seen a single time. The genes are TRBV5-1 and TRBJ2-1; TRBD2 matches at 7 bases. The CDR3 length is 12 residues. Germline loops: CDR1 SGHRS, CDR2 YFSETQ. The CDR3 is CASGEEYNEQFF. CDR3 nucleotide sequence: TGCGCGAGCGGGGAGGAGTACAATGAGCAGTTCTTC.

CDR3 sequence reads: CAWSLQGDTEAFF. The CDR3 DNA follows: TGTGCCTGGAGCTTACAGGGGGACACTGAAGCTTTCTTT. The chain recombines TRBV30 with TRBJ1-1, with 8 bases lining up with TRBD1. The V segment lost 3 bases and the J segment 3 bases; nucleotides outside the gene matches: 3. CDR3 length: 13 amino acids. Germline-derived CDR1 and CDR2 are GTSNPN and SVGIG (reference sequence). The full variable domain, its missing parts supplied by reference TRBV30 and TRBJ1-1, is SQTIHQWPATLVQPVGSPLSLECTVEGTSNPNLYWYRQAAGRGLQLLFYSVGIGQISSEVPQNLSASRPQDRQFILSSKKLLLSDSGFYLCAWSLQGDTEAFFGQGTRLTVV.

This chain joins TRBV5-6 and TRBJ2-1, with 9 positions matching TRBD1. Germline V lookup: CDR1 SGHDT, CDR2 YYEEEE. This CDR3 contains 13 residues. Trimming cost V 3 bases and J 9 bases; bases outside gene matches: 4. CDR3 protein: CASSSTGGVEQFF. CDR3 bases: TGTGCCAGCAGCTCGACAGGGGGAGTTGAGCAGTTCTTC.

The chain recombines TRBV7-9 with TRBJ2-1; a weak D match, TRBD1 (6 bases). The CDR3 sequence is 14 residues long. Germline CDR1 SEHNR, CDR2 FQNEAQ (reference sequence). Trimming cost V 5 bases and J 4 bases, with 12 bases left between them. CDR3 nucleotide sequence: TGTGCCAGCAGCCCCCGTGGACAGTACAATGAGCAGTTCTTC. As protein: CASSPRGQYNEQFF.

This clone was recorded a few times. The chain carries TRBV6-1 and TRBJ2-1; 9 bases match TRBD1. This CDR3 region has 15 residues. With 2 bases clipped from V and 9 bases from J, the junction kept 8 bases outside the gene matches. Germline lookup yields CDR1 MNHNS and CDR2 SASEGT. In DNA, the CDR3 is TGTGCCAGCAGTGAACCCGGGACAGGGTCCGGTGAGCAGTTCTTC. Its protein is CASSEPGTGSGEQFF.

In DNA form, the CDR3 reads TGTGCCAGCAGTGAAGCTCAGGTAAACACTGAAGCTTTCTTT. Its protein is CASSEAQVNTEAFF. This chain connects TRBV6-1 to TRBJ1-1; unclear D gene. Germline values: CDR1 MNHNS, CDR2 SASEGT. The CDR3 contains 14 residues. V shed 0 bases and J shed 2 bases, with 7 bases lying between them.

CDR3 region: CASVAVGTSGLLEETQYF. Here the CDR3 DNA reads TGTGCCAGCGTGGCGGTCGGGACTAGCGGGCTACTAGAAGAGACCCAGTACTTC. The J gene is TRBJ2-5, the V gene TRBV5-3; 12 bases map to TRBD2. TRBV5-3 is noted as an ORF with a role that remains uncertain. There are 18 residues in the CDR3. Trimming at V came to 8 bases and at J to 3 bases, leaving 17 bases not matched to a gene.

The chain is built from TRBV29-1 and TRBJ2-7, with D perhaps matching TRBD2 (5 bases). The CDR3 is 13 amino acids. The germline V gene has CDR1 SQVTM and CDR2 ANQGSEA. Trimming took 4 bases from V and 3 from J, leaving 13 bases between them. DNA of the CDR3: TGCAGCGTTGTTGGGAGATTGAGCTACGAGCAGTACTTC. It translates to CSVVGRLSYEQYF.

The gene calls are TRBV7-6 and TRBJ2-5; D might be TRBD1 (5 bases). Germline CDR1 reads SGHVS; CDR2 reads FNYEAQ. The CDR3 runs to 13 residues. V was shortened by 1 base and J by 5 bases, with 8 bases between the two germline ends. CDR3 residues: CASSLDRGETQYF. The CDR3 coding sequence is TGTGCCAGCAGCTTAGATAGGGGTGAGACCCAGTACTTC.

This chain connects TRBV6-5 to TRBJ2-1; D is unclear. The CDR3 runs to 15 residues. Trimming took off 3 bases at V and 2 bases at J, with 11 bases between the two ends. The germline V gene encodes CDR1 MNHEY and CDR2 SVGAGI. CDR3 sequence: CASSYQATAYNEQFF. The CDR3 region has the DNA TGTGCCAGCAGTTATCAGGCGACGGCCTACAATGAGCAGTTCTTC.

This clone was detected once. CDR3 DNA: TGTGCCAGCAGCTTATGGACAGATACCGGGGAGCTGTTTTTT. Translating gives CASSLWTDTGELFF. This rearrangement joins TRBV7-2 to TRBJ2-2; a weak D match, TRBD1 (6 bases). From germline, CDR1 is SGHTA and CDR2 FQGNSA. The CDR3 loop spans 14 amino acids. The ends were cut back, 2 bases at V and 5 bases at J, with 9 bases in the middle.

This clone was found once. The genes are TRBV5-1 and TRBJ2-7; TRBD2 matches 7 bases. Germline loops: CDR1 SGHRS, CDR2 YFSETQ. The CDR3 extends over 15 amino acids. Losses at the gene ends were 4 bases for V and 3 bases for J; bases not matched to a gene: 10. CDR3 DNA: TGCGCCAGCAGCGTGGTCCCGGGACTAAGCTACGAGCAGTACTTC. Its protein product is CASSVVPGLSYEQYF.

This clone was observed a single time. Since the CDR3 does not end with the conserved phenylalanine or tryptophan, this likely comes from a read error. This chain links TRBV4-3 with TRBJ1-2; 9 bases are a match to TRBD1. CDR3 length: 16 residues. Germline V gives CDR1 LGHNA, CDR2 YSLEER. V shed 0 bases, J shed 4 bases, and the junction held 6 bases outside the gene matches. DNA for the CDR3: TGCGCCAGCAGCCAAGATCACCCGGGACAGGGCTATGGCTACACCCTC. Translation: CASSQDHPGQGYGYTL.

Points on this clone: Compared with germline, one end of the junction differs, possibly owing to a read error. The rearrangement joins TRBV19 to TRBJ1-5; D is unclear. The germline V gene encodes CDR1 LNHDA and CDR2 SQIVND (reference sequence). The CDR3 loop spans 13 amino acids. CDR3 amino acids: CVSMRGFNQPQHF. The CDR3 nucleotides read TGTGTCAGTATGCGCGGCTTTAATCAGCCCCAGCATTTT.

This clone has a handful of counts. J is TRBJ1-2 and V is TRBV30; no clear D. This CDR3 is 12 amino acids long. In germline, CDR1 is GTSNPN, CDR2 SVGIG (reference sequence). V shed 4 bases and J shed 8 bases, with 14 bases lying between them. CDR3 DNA: TGTGCCTGGATGCAGGCCGCCGGCGGCTACACCTTC. It translates to CAWMQAAGGYTF.

The rearrangement joins TRBV7-2 to TRBJ2-5; TRBD2 aligns across 13 bases. The J call may be wrong; the DNA end is better matched by TRBJ2-7. CDR1 is SGHTA, CDR2 FQGNSA, per germline. This CDR3 comprises 15 residues. CDR3 coding DNA: TGTGCCAGCAGCGTCACTAGCGGGGGGGAATACGAGCAGTACTTC. This sequence encodes CASSVTSGGEYEQYF.

This clone has only one observation. The CDR3 DNA reads TGTGCCAGCAGCCAATCACTCTACGAGCAGTACTTC. Its protein product is CASSQSLYEQYF. This sequence joins TRBV5-8 and TRBJ2-7; the D is unclear. CDR1 is SGHTS, CDR2 YDEGEE, per germline. This CDR3 region has 12 residues. V was shortened by 4 bases and J by 3 bases, with 8 bases between the two germline ends.

V and J are TRBV10-3 and TRBJ1-4; 9 bases are a match to TRBD1. Trimming removed 3 bases from V and 7 bases from J; junction bases left unmatched: 9. Germline-derived CDR1 and CDR2 are ENHRY and SYGVKD. This CDR3 contains 16 residues. Here the CDR3 DNA reads TGTGCCATCAGTGAAAGATCCGGGACAGGGATTGAAAAACTGTTTTTT. It specifies CAISERSGTGIEKLFF.

V gene TRBV28 combines with J gene TRBJ2-1, with D perhaps TRBD2 (5 bases). V was clipped by 2 bases and J by 0 bases, with 8 bases between them. Germline CDR1 is MDHEN and CDR2 is SYDVKM. This CDR3 is 15 amino acids long. The CDR3: CASSLGGGSYNEQFF. The CDR3 DNA is TGTGCCAGCAGTTTAGGTGGAGGCTCCTACAATGAGCAGTTCTTC.

CDR3 loop: CASSLSRDSYNEQFF. The CDR3 DNA sequence: TGTGCCAGCAGTCTCTCGCGGGACTCCTACAATGAGCAGTTCTTC. The J gene is TRBJ2-1, the V gene TRBV5-4; possible D gene TRBD2, 6 bases. The CDR3 contains 15 residues. V was shortened by 5 bases and J by 0 bases, with 12 bases between the two germline ends. Looked up from germline, CDR1 is SGHNT and CDR2 is YYREEE (reference sequence). Complete variable domain (other parts from reference TRBV5-4 and TRBJ2-1): ETGVTQSPTHLIKTRGQQVTLRCSSQSGHNTVSWYQQALGQGPQFIFQYYREEENGRGNFPPRFSGLQFPNYSSELNVNALELDDSALYLCASSLSRDSYNEQFFGPGTRLTVL.

The rearrangement joins TRBV6-6 to TRBJ1-6; D unresolved. Germline assignment: CDR1 MNHNY and CDR2 SVGAGI (reference sequence). This CDR3 comprises 13 residues. V was cut by 4 bases and J by 3 bases, with 4 bases left in between. The CDR3 DNA sequence: TGTGCCAGCAGTTCTGTCTATAATTCACCCCTCCACTTT. Translated: CASSSVYNSPLHF.